This is a list of T cell receptor beta chains from one sample in a study of blood T cell repertoires in COVID-19. Clones were read by immunoSEQ multiplex PCR, and TCRdb kept only the in-frame ones, dropping some. In the table there are a few hundred thousand clones, 70% to 90% of which are singletons. Sample: PBMCs or T cells enriched from blood (not recorded which). These TCRs come from a woman between 50 and 59 years old who had recovered from COVID-19. Both conserved end residues are part of each CDR3. Fields, in order: D gene, J gene, clone size, V gene, CDR3 DNA, CDR3 protein. The D gene is left open where the match is weak. The size field is filled for only some rows; it gives once, few, many or a size class.

>.|TRBJ1-6|once|TRBV5-4
TGTGCCAGCAGTCCTCAGGGTCATGGTCGGGGGCCCCTCCACTTT
CASSPQGHGRGPLHF
>.|TRBJ2-3|.|TRBV2
TGTGCCAGCACGGAGGGGGCAGGGGATACGCAGTATTTT
CASTEGAGDTQYF
>TRBD2|TRBJ2-1|.|TRBV5-1
TGCGCCAGCAGGGGTTTAGCGGGAGCAACTTTCTCCTACAATGAGCAGTTCTTC
CASRGLAGATFSYNEQFF
>.|TRBJ1-1|.|TRBV28
TGTGCCAGCATGCTGGACAGTCCCTTTCAAGCTTTCTTT
CASMLDSPFQAFF
>TRBD1|TRBJ1-2|.|TRBV19
TGTGCCAGTAGTATCGACCGGACAGGGGGTCTGGGCTACACCTTC
CASSIDRTGGLGYTF
>TRBD1|TRBJ1-1|.|TRBV5-1
TGCGCCAGCACGCCCGGGACAGGGAACACTGAAGCTTTCTTT
CASTPGTGNTEAFF
>.|TRBJ1-5|.|TRBV4-1
TGCGCCAGCAGCCATCGTAGGGGTTCGGATCAGCCCCAGCATTTT
CASSHRRGSDQPQHF
>TRBD1|TRBJ1-4|.|TRBV7-7
TGTGCTAGCAGCTTAGGACAGGGGTCTAATGAAAAACTGTTTTTT
CASSLGQGSNEKLFF
>TRBD1|TRBJ1-4|.|TRBV2
TGTGCCAGCTCCGGAGTGGGGACAGGTTATGAAAAACTGTTTTTT
CASSGVGTGYEKLFF
>.|TRBJ1-4|.|TRBV4-1
TGCGCCAGCAGCCAACGACGGGTCCCTAATGAAAAACTGTTTTTT
CASSQRRVPNEKLFF
>.|TRBJ2-4|.|TRBV18
TGTGCCAGCTCACCGGCGGTGGTCAAAAACATTCAGTACTTC
CASSPAVVKNIQYF
>.|TRBJ2-2|once|TRBV18
TGTGCCAGCTCACTTAAGAACACCGGGGAGCTGTTTTTT
CASSLKNTGELFF
>TRBD1|TRBJ2-7|.|TRBV6-1
TGTGCCAGCAGTGAATTCGGACAGGGGATTTACGAGCAGTACTTC
CASSEFGQGIYEQYF
>TRBD1|TRBJ2-1|.|TRBV2
TGTGCCAGCAGGGTTGACAGGGGATATGAGCAGTTCTTC
CASRVDRGYEQFF
>.|TRBJ1-5|.|TRBV15
TGTGCCACCAGCAGACAGGTTGAGCAGCCCCAGCATTTT
CATSRQVEQPQHF
>.|TRBJ2-2|.|TRBV21-1
TGTGCCAGCAGCAAAGGAGGGCCTAGCGGGAAGGACGGGGAGCTGTTTTTT
CASSKGGPSGKDGELFF
>TRBD2|TRBJ2-7|.|TRBV7-2
TGTGCCAGCAGCCATAGCGGGCCGAGCTCCTACGAGCAGTACTTC
CASSHSGPSSYEQYF
>TRBD2|TRBJ2-7|.|TRBV27
TGTGCCAGCAGTTTCGGCCTGGGACTAGCGGGTCGGGGAACCTCCGAGCAGTACTTC
CASSFGLGLAGRGTSEQYF
>.|TRBJ1-1|.|TRBV4-2
TGTGCCAGCAGCCAAGAAGTGTACGGGACTGAAGCTTTCTTT
CASSQEVYGTEAFF
>.|TRBJ2-1|once|TRBV21-1
TGTGCCAGCAGCAAGGTCCTACCCTACAATGAGCAGTTCTTC
CASSKVLPYNEQFF
>TRBD1|TRBJ2-7|.|TRBV27
TGTGCCAGCAGTCCTCGGGACAGATCCGAGCAGTACTTC
CASSPRDRSEQYF
>.|TRBJ1-3|.|TRBV3-1/TRBV3-2
TGTGCCAGCAGCCAAGTGAAGGGGAGAAACACCATATATTTT
CASSQVKGRNTIYF